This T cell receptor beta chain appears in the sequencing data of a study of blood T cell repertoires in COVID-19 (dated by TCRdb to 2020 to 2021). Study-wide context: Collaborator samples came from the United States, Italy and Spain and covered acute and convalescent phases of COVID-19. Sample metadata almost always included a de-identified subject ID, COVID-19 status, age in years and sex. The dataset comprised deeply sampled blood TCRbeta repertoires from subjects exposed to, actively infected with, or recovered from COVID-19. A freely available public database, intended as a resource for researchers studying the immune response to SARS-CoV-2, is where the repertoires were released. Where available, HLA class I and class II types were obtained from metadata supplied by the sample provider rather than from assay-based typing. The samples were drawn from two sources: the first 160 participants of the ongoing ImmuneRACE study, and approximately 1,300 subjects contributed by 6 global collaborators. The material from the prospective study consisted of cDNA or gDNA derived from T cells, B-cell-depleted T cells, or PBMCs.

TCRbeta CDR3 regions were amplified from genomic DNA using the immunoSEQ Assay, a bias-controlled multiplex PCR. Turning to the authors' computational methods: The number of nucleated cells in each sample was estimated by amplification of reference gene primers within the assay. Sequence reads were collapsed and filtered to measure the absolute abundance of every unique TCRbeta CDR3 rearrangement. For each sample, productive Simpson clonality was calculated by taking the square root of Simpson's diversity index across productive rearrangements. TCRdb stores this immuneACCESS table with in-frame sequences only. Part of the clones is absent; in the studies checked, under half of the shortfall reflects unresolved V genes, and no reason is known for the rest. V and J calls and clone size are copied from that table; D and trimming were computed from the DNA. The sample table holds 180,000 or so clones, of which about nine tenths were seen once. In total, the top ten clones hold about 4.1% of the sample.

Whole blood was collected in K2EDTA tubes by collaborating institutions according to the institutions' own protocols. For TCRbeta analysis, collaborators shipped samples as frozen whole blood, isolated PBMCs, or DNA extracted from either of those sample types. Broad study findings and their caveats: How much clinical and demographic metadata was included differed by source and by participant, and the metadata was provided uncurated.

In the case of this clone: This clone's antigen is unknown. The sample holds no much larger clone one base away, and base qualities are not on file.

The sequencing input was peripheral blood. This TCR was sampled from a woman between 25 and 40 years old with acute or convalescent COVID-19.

The CDR3 region has the sequence CSASIPETGHSTLFF. The nucleotides read TGCAGTGCTAGTATCCCGGAGACAGGACACAGTACTCTGTTTTTT. This chain joins TRBV20-1 to TRBJ1-4; the D gene is perhaps TRBD1, on 6 matching bases. The CDR3, from cysteine to phenylalanine, totals 15 residues. The DNA shown is the 45-base CDR3, in frame from base 1. V is pared back by 3 bases and J by 14 bases, with 25 bases lying between the germline termini. Per the germline V gene (reference sequence), DFQATT is the CDR1 and SNEGSKA is the CDR2.